The 23 T cell receptor beta chains given below trace back to one sample, sequenced in a study of cytomegalovirus exposure and HLA in healthy donors. The PCR had 60 Vbeta and 13 Jbeta primers. This table comes from immunoSEQ multiplex PCR, and its TCRdb copy is limited to in-frame clones, with some not included. The repertoire has some 90,000 clones, about 71% of them found once; the top ten carry approximately 8.2%. The sample comprised PBMCs. The source of these receptors is a man aged 55 to 69 in good health and CMV-seronegative.

The rearrangement uses TRBV18 and TRBJ1-1; D unclear. The length of the CDR3 is 14 residues. Germline V gene lookup returns CDR1 KGHSH and CDR2 LQKENI. The germline V and J ends were trimmed by 7 bases and 1 base, with 13 bases remaining between them. Here the CDR3 reads CASFARGRNTEAFF. The CDR3 DNA is TGTGCCAGCTTCGCTAGAGGGAGGAACACTGAAGCTTTCTTT.

The chain is built from TRBV19 and TRBJ2-7; 7 bases match TRBD1. The CDR3 consists of 15 residues. Germline values: CDR1 LNHDA, CDR2 SQIVND (reference sequence). The V segment lost 5 bases and the J segment 1 base; nucleotides outside the gene matches: 8. CDR3 DNA sequence: TGTGCCAGTAGTTCACAGGGGAGATCGTCCTACGAGCAGTACTTC. It yields the protein CASSSQGRSSYEQYF.

The chain carries TRBV6-1 and TRBJ1-2, with D possibly being TRBD1 (6 bases). Germline CDR1 and CDR2: MNHNS and SASEGT. This CDR3 has 14 residues. V lost 4 bases, J lost 1 base, and 10 bases lay in between. CDR3: CASSVDRSNYGYTF. The CDR3 region has the DNA TGTGCCAGCAGTGTAGACAGGAGTAACTATGGCTACACCTTC.

The genes are TRBV2 and TRBJ2-6; 7 positions agree with TRBD1. Germline loops: CDR1 SNHLY, CDR2 FYNNEI. This CDR3 is built from 16 residues. The J segment lost 0 bases and the V segment lost 7 bases, leaving 6 bases of the junction unmatched. CDR3 coding DNA: TGTGCCAGCACGAGAGGGACAGCCTCTGGGGCCAACGTCCTGACTTTC. It translates to CASTRGTASGANVLTF.

V usage is TRBV20-1 and J usage is TRBJ2-7, with a possible D match to TRBD2 (6 bases). This CDR3 comprises 11 residues. CDR1 and CDR2 (germline): DFQATT, SNEGSKA (reference sequence). With 5 bases removed from V and 3 bases from J, the gap between germline ends came to 8 bases. The CDR3 protein is CSASSDYEQYF. The CDR3, as DNA: TGCAGTGCTTCTAGCGACTACGAGCAGTACTTC.

This clone came up a few times. The rearrangement uses TRBV2 and TRBJ1-2, with 7 bases that match TRBD1. This CDR3 is built from 13 residues. Germline V gene sequence: CDR1 SNHLY, CDR2 FYNNEI. With V trimmed by 6 bases and J by 6 bases, 7 bases remained unmatched. In nucleotides, the CDR3 is TGTGCCAGCAGCGACAACAGGGGACATGGCTACACCTTC. Amino acid sequence: CASSDNRGHGYTF.

This chain joins TRBV7-2 and TRBJ2-7; 11 bases agree with TRBD1. The germline gives CDR1 SGHTA, CDR2 FQGNSA. The V and J ends lost 3 bases and 7 bases, in that order; junction bases with no gene match: 5. CDR3 length: 14 residues. CDR3 region: CASSFGQGAMEQYF. The CDR3, as DNA: TGTGCCAGCAGCTTTGGACAGGGGGCGATGGAGCAGTACTTC.

Only one count was recorded for this clone. This sequence joins TRBV5-4 and TRBJ1-2; 8 nucleotides agree with TRBD1. Germline CDR1 and CDR2: SGHNT and YYREEE (reference sequence). Trimming at V came to 1 base and at J to 4 bases, leaving 6 bases not matched to a gene. This CDR3 is 15 amino acids long. The CDR3 loop reads CASSLPGQGIYGYTF. CDR3 in DNA: TGTGCCAGCAGCTTGCCCGGACAGGGCATCTATGGCTACACCTTC.

This sequence joins TRBV30 and TRBJ2-3; TRBD2 agrees at 14 bases. CDR1 is GTSNPN, CDR2 SVGIG, per germline (reference sequence). With 4 bases clipped from V and 4 bases from J, the junction kept 4 bases outside the gene matches. The CDR3 extends over 15 amino acids. Here the CDR3 reads CAWTGLAGGSDTQYF. CDR3 coding DNA: TGTGCCTGGACCGGACTAGCGGGGGGATCAGATACGCAGTATTTT.

The chain uses TRBV7-9 and TRBJ2-1; 8 nucleotides line up with TRBD2. V lost 0 bases and J lost 7; bases outside the gene matches: 11. The germline gives CDR1 SEHNR, CDR2 FQNEAQ (reference sequence). The CDR3 runs 17 residues. CDR3 in DNA: TGTGCCAGCAGCTTAGCGCTGGGGGCGGGAGGCGATAATGAGCAGTTCTTC. Amino acids: CASSLALGAGGDNEQFF.

This chain links TRBV19 with TRBJ1-1; TRBD1 matches 7 bases. V lost 5 bases to trimming and J lost 8 bases; unmatched junction nucleotides: 8. CDR3 length equals 13 residues. Looked up from germline, CDR1 is LNHDA and CDR2 is SQIVND (reference sequence). CDR3 in DNA: TGTGCCAGTAGTCCTGACAGGGAGGCGGAAGCTTTCTTT. Encoded protein: CASSPDREAEAFF.

The chain carries TRBV27 and TRBJ2-1; TRBD2 matches 9 bases. The J segment lost 9 bases and the V segment lost 0 bases, leaving 6 bases of the junction unmatched. Per the germline V gene, CDR1 is MNHEY and CDR2 is SMNVEV (reference sequence). CDR3 length: 15 amino acids. CDR3 sequence reads: CASSLSRSGGGEQFF. CDR3 coding DNA: TGTGCCAGCAGTTTATCGCGTAGCGGGGGAGGTGAGCAGTTCTTC.

The chain couples TRBV9 to TRBJ1-1; D uncertain. The CDR3 is made up of 15 amino acids. Trimming removed 4 bases from V and 3 bases from J, with 16 bases in between. CDR1 is SGDLS and CDR2 is YYNGEE in the germline V gene. The CDR3 is CASSPSGDQDTEAFF. CDR3 nucleotide sequence: TGTGCCAGCAGCCCCTCGGGAGATCAGGACACTGAAGCTTTCTTT. Based on the CDR3 plus reference TRBV9 and TRBJ1-1, the full variable domain is DSGVTQTPKHLITATGQRVTLRCSPRSGDLSVYWYQQSLDQGLQFLIQYYNGEERAKGNILERFSAQQFPDLHSELNLSSLELGDSALYFCASSPSGDQDTEAFFGQGTRLTVV.

This chain connects TRBV5-1 to TRBJ1-1, with no clear D. The V and J ends lost 0 bases and 0 bases respectively, with 3 bases between them. The CDR3 sequence is 13 residues long. Per germline, CDR1 SGHRS and CDR2 YFSETQ. CDR3 residues: CASSLDLNTEAFF. The CDR3 DNA is TGCGCCAGCAGCTTGGACTTGAACACTGAAGCTTTCTTT. Supplemented by reference TRBV5-1 and TRBJ1-1, the full variable domain reads KAGVTQTPRYLIKTRGQQVTLSCSPISGHRSVSWYQQTPGQGLQFLFEYFSETQRNKGNFPGRFSGRQFSNSRSEMNVSTLELGDSALYLCASSLDLNTEAFFGQGTRLTVV.

This clone was picked up a small number of times. This chain joins TRBV10-1 and TRBJ1-2, with D possibly matching TRBD1 (5 bases). The germline V gene encodes CDR1 WNHNN and CDR2 SYGVQD (reference sequence). V was shortened by 4 bases and J by 4 bases, with 10 bases between the two germline ends. This CDR3 is built from 13 residues. The CDR3 coding sequence is TGCGCCAGCAGTGTAGGGGTTTCCTATGGCTACACCTTC. Residues: CASSVGVSYGYTF.

This chain uses TRBV14 with TRBJ2-1; TRBD2 is a possible D gene (5 bases). V was shortened by 6 bases and J by 6 bases, with 15 bases between the two germline ends. The CDR3 has 14 residues. Germline V gives CDR1 SGHDN, CDR2 FVKESK. The CDR3 coding sequence is TGTGCCAGCAGTACCGGGGAGTTTCTCAATGAGCAGTTCTTC. Residues: CASSTGEFLNEQFF.

This clone was counted a few times. This sequence joins TRBV10-3 and TRBJ2-2; 8 positions agree with TRBD1. The CDR3 consists of 16 residues. Germline V gives CDR1 ENHRY, CDR2 SYGVKD. Trimming removed 3 bases from V and 3 bases from J; junction bases left unmatched: 6. This CDR3 reads CAISESGGYDTGELFF. The DNA for the CDR3 is TGTGCCATCAGTGAATCAGGGGGCTACGACACCGGGGAGCTGTTTTTT.

The rearrangement uses TRBV6-4 and TRBJ1-1; maybe TRBD1 (5 bases). The germline V and J ends were trimmed by 6 bases and 1 base, with 15 bases remaining between them. Germline V gene data show CDR1 as MRHNA and CDR2 as SNTAGT. The CDR3 sequence is 15 residues long. Written as DNA, the CDR3 is TGTGCCAGCAGGAGGGAGGGGAATGGGAACACTGAAGCTTTCTTT. This gives the protein CASRREGNGNTEAFF.

The genes are TRBV5-4 and TRBJ1-2, with 10 bases lining up with TRBD1. Looked up from germline, CDR1 is SGHNT and CDR2 is YYREEE (reference sequence). With V trimmed by 7 bases and J by 4 bases, 16 bases remained unmatched. CDR3 length equals 17 residues. The CDR3 bases are TGTGCCAGCCTTCCTCGGGGCCCCGGGACAGGGGCCTATGGCTACACCTTC. It codes for CASLPRGPGTGAYGYTF. The complete variable domain, with remaining parts taken from reference TRBV5-4 and TRBJ1-2, reads ETGVTQSPTHLIKTRGQQVTLRCSSQSGHNTVSWYQQALGQGPQFIFQYYREEENGRGNFPPRFSGLQFPNYSSELNVNALELDDSALYLCASLPRGPGTGAYGYTFGSGTRLTVV.

This clone turned up a few times. This chain connects TRBV10-3 to TRBJ2-3; TRBD1 is a possible D gene (6 bases). Germline V gene lookup returns CDR1 ENHRY and CDR2 SYGVKD. The CDR3 is made up of 16 amino acids. V was shortened by 10 bases and J by 3 bases, with 23 bases between the two germline ends. CDR3 region: CATATDGAQGTDTQYF. Written as DNA, the CDR3 is TGTGCCACCGCAACTGACGGGGCCCAGGGGACAGATACGCAGTATTTT.

The J gene is TRBJ1-2, the V gene TRBV29-1, with 10 bases lining up with TRBD1. The CDR3 length is 13 residues. Germline trimming cut 6 bases from V and 8 bases from J; bases unmatched to any gene: 9. Germline CDR1 is SQVTM and CDR2 is ANQGSEA. The CDR3 bases are TGCAGCGTCTGGGGGGACAGGGGAACGGGCTACACCTTC. Amino acids: CSVWGDRGTGYTF.

The chain has TRBV2 and TRBJ2-1; 9 nucleotides match TRBD2. After removal of 4 bases from V and 9 bases from J, the junction contained 10 bases not matched to a gene. Germline CDR1 is SNHLY and CDR2 is FYNNEI. This CDR3 is built from 15 residues. The CDR3 nucleotides are TGTGCCAGCAGTGTACTGGCGGGGGGGCCTTCTGAGCAGTTCTTC. It codes for CASSVLAGGPSEQFF.

The V call is TRBV28, the J call TRBJ1-1; 7 bases line up with TRBD1. V lost 8 bases to trimming and J lost 5 bases; unmatched junction nucleotides: 8. The CDR3 consists of 13 residues. In germline, CDR1 is MDHEN, CDR2 SYDVKM. The CDR3 DNA sequence: TGTGCCAGCCTGGACAGGCGAATGACTGAAGCTTTCTTT. Its translation is CASLDRRMTEAFF.